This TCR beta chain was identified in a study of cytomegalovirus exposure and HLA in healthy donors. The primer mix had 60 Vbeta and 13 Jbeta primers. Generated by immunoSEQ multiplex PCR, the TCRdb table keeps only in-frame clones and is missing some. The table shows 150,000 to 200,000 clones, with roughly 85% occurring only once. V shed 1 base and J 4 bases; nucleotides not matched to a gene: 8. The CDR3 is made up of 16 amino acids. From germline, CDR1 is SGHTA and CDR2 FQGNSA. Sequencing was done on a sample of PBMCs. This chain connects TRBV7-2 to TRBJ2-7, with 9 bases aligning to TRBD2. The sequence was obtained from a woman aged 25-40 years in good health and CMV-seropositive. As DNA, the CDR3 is TGTGCCAGCAGCTTAGAGTCCACTAGCGGGTTTTACGAGCAGTACTTC. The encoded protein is CASSLESTSGFYEQYF.